This passage covers 14 T cell receptor beta chains from one sample sequenced in a study of T cell changes during pregnancy in multiple sclerosis. Method: immunoSEQ multiplex PCR; TCRdb's copy keeps in-frame clones and lacks some. The sample holds tens of thousands of clones; 80% to 90% are singletons and the top ten take 5% to 6.5%. The specimen comprised CD8+ T cells from peripheral blood mononuclear cells, sampled in the second trimester of pregnancy. The origin of the receptors is a female donor in good health, enrolled as a control in a pregnancy study.

The V and J genes are TRBV2 and TRBJ1-1, with TRBD1 as a possible D gene (5 bases). The V gene's germline CDR1 is SNHLY and CDR2 FYNNEI. The CDR3 runs to 13 residues. V gave up 3 bases and J gave up 7 bases, with 12 bases separating them. DNA for the CDR3: TGTGCCAGCAGTGATACCTTAACAGGTGAAGCTTTCTTT. It yields the protein CASSDTLTGEAFF. Full variable domain (rest looked up from reference TRBV2 and TRBJ1-1): EPEVTQTPSHQVTQMGQEVILRCVPISNHLYFYWYRQILGQKVEFLVSFYNNEISEKSEIFDDQFSVERPDGSNFTLKIRSTKLEDSAMYFCASSDTLTGEAFFGQGTRLTVV.

The chain employs TRBV7-9 and TRBJ2-1; 13 nucleotides match TRBD2. J was trimmed by 10 bases and V by 5 bases; bases with no gene match: 8. Germline CDR1 is SEHNR and CDR2 is FQNEAQ (reference sequence). The length of the CDR3 is 15 residues. In DNA, the CDR3 is TGTGCCAGCAGCGCCCCGGGGACTAGCGGGATCGAGCAGTTCTTC. Translated: CASSAPGTSGIEQFF.

The J gene is TRBJ1-2, the V gene TRBV7-2; D call uncertain. Trimming left V 0 bases short and J 4 bases short, with 6 bases between. Germline V gene data show CDR1 as SGHTA and CDR2 as FQGNSA. This CDR3 comprises 13 residues. The CDR3 DNA sequence: TGTGCCAGCAGCTTAGCCAACAGCTATGGCTACACCTTC. Its translation: CASSLANSYGYTF.

The chain joins TRBV12-5 to TRBJ1-1; TRBD1 matches at 9 bases. The CDR3 consists of 17 residues. CDR1 and CDR2 from the germline V gene are LGHNT and FRNRAP. Trimming removed 2 bases from V and 4 bases from J; junction bases left unmatched: 11. The DNA of the CDR3 is TGTGCTAGTGGTTTGACCCCGGGACAGGGATGGATCACTGAAGCTTTCTTT. Encoded protein: CASGLTPGQGWITEAFF.

The sample holds one count of this clone. The chain carries TRBV21-1 and TRBJ2-7; the table's D call, TRBD1, has no DNA check behind it. TRBV21-1 is an annotated pseudogene. The CDR3 covers 16 residues. The CDR3 coding sequence is TGTGCCAGCAGCAAAGCGCGTGAGGACAGCTCCTACGAGCAGTACTTC. Translated: CASSKAREDSSYEQYF.

The rearrangement uses TRBV27 and TRBJ2-1, with 8 nucleotides matching TRBD2. Germline assignment: CDR1 MNHEY and CDR2 SMNVEV (reference sequence). Germline trimming cut 5 bases from V and 3 bases from J; bases unmatched to any gene: 3. The CDR3 covers 14 residues. In nucleotides, the CDR3 is TGTGCCAGCAGTCCGACTAGCGACTACAATGAGCAGTTCTTC. As protein: CASSPTSDYNEQFF.

The V gene is TRBV7-6, the J gene TRBJ2-3; tentatively, D is TRBD1 (5 bases). The germline gives CDR1 SGHVS, CDR2 FNYEAQ. Between the trimmed V and J ends, which lost 1 base and 2 bases, there was a span of 10 bases. There are 15 residues in the CDR3. For the CDR3, the DNA is TGTGCCAGCAGCTTAGATCCCAGGGACACAGATACGCAGTATTTT. Protein product: CASSLDPRDTDTQYF. Using reference TRBV7-6 and TRBJ2-3 for the parts outside the CDR3, the full variable domain is GAGVSQSPRYKVTKRGQDVALRCDPISGHVSLYWYRQALGQGPEFLTYFNYEAQQDKSGLPNDRFSAERPEGSISTLTIQRTEQRDSAMYRCASSLDPRDTDTQYFGPGTRLTVL.

The chain recombines TRBV2 with TRBJ2-7; 7 nucleotides match TRBD2. V trimming: 3 bases; J trimming: 4 bases; junction bases outside the gene matches: 6. CDR3 size: 14 residues. Germline CDR1 reads SNHLY; CDR2 reads FYNNEI. The CDR3 DNA reads TGTGCCAGCAGTGAGGGACTAAGAGGGTACGAGCAGTACTTC. Its protein is CASSEGLRGYEQYF.

The chain is built from TRBV11-2 and TRBJ2-1; tentatively, D is TRBD2 (6 bases). V was pared by 10 bases and J by 8 bases, with 18 bases between. The germline V gene has CDR1 SGHAT and CDR2 FQNNGV. The CDR3 is made up of 13 amino acids. The CDR3 protein is CATWGDTKHEQFF. CDR3 DNA: TGTGCCACTTGGGGGGATACGAAACATGAGCAGTTCTTC.

The J gene is TRBJ2-3, the V gene TRBV7-9, with a possible D match to TRBD2 (7 bases). Germline assignment: CDR1 SEHNR and CDR2 FQNEAQ (reference sequence). CDR3 size: 16 residues. Trimming removed 6 bases from V and 0 bases from J, with 16 bases in between. The DNA for the CDR3 is TGTGCCAGCAGTCCTCGGGGGCGGGGGAGCACAGATACGCAGTATTTT. It specifies CASSPRGRGSTDTQYF.

This chain joins TRBV7-8 and TRBJ2-5; D is ambiguous. There are 14 residues in the CDR3. The V gene lost 1 base and the J gene lost 5 bases, with 11 bases spanning the gap. Germline CDR1 and CDR2: SGHVS and FQNEAQ. CDR3 protein: CASSLGFQWETQYF. CDR3 in DNA: TGTGCCAGCAGCTTAGGGTTCCAGTGGGAGACCCAGTACTTC.

The CDR3 is CASSFHRDTEAFF. DNA of the CDR3: TGTGCCAGCAGTTTTCACAGGGACACTGAAGCTTTCTTT. The rearrangement joins TRBV28 to TRBJ1-1; tentatively, D is TRBD1 (6 bases). The CDR3 contains 13 residues. CDR1 MDHEN and CDR2 SYDVKM come from the germline V gene. Trimming stripped 3 bases from V and 3 bases from J, with 8 bases between.

The chain combines TRBV15 with TRBJ2-3; 10 positions match TRBD1. CDR3 length: 15 residues. Germline V gene data show CDR1 as LNHNV and CDR2 as YYDKDF (reference sequence). Unmatched junction bases numbered 2, after V lost 3 bases and J lost 2 bases. The CDR3 DNA sequence: TGTGCCACCAGCAGGGGACAGGGGTTCACAGATACGCAGTATTTT. Encoded protein: CATSRGQGFTDTQYF.

V usage is TRBV27 and J usage is TRBJ2-7, with 7 bases that match TRBD1. CDR3 length: 16 residues. Trimming took 4 bases from V and 1 from J; bases not matched to a gene: 10. The germline V gene has CDR1 MNHEY and CDR2 SMNVEV (reference sequence). CDR3 residues: CASSSKGQQMSYEQYF. Written as DNA, the CDR3 is TGTGCCAGCAGTTCTAAGGGACAGCAAATGTCCTACGAGCAGTACTTC.